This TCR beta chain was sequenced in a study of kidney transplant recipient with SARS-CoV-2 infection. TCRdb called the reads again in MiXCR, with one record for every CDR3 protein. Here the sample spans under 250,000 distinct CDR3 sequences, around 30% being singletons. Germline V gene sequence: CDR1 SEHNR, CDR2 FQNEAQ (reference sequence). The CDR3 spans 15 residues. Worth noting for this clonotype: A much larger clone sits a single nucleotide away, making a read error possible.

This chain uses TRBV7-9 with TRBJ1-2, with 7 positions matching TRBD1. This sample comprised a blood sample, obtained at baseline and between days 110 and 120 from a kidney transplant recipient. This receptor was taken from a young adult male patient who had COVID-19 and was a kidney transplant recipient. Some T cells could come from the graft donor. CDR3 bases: TGTGCCAGCAGTCCAGGTCGGGACAGCGGCTATGGCTGCACCTTC. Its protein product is CASSPGRDSGYGCTF.